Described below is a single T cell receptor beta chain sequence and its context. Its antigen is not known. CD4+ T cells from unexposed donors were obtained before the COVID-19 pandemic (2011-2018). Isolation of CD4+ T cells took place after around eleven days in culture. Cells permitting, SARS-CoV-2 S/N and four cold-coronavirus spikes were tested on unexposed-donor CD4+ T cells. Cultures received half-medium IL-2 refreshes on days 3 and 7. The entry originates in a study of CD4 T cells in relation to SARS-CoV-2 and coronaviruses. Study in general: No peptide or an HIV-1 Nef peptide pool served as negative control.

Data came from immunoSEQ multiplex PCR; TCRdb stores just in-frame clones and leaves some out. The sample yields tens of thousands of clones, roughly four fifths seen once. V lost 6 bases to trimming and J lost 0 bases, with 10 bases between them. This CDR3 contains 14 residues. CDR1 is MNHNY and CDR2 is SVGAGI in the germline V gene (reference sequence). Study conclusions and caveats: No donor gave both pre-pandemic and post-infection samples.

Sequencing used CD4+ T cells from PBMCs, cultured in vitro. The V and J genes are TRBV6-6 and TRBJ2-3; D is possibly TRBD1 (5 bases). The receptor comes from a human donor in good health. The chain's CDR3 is CASRVTASTDTQYF. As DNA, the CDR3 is TGTGCCAGCAGGGTGACAGCTAGCACAGATACGCAGTATTTT.